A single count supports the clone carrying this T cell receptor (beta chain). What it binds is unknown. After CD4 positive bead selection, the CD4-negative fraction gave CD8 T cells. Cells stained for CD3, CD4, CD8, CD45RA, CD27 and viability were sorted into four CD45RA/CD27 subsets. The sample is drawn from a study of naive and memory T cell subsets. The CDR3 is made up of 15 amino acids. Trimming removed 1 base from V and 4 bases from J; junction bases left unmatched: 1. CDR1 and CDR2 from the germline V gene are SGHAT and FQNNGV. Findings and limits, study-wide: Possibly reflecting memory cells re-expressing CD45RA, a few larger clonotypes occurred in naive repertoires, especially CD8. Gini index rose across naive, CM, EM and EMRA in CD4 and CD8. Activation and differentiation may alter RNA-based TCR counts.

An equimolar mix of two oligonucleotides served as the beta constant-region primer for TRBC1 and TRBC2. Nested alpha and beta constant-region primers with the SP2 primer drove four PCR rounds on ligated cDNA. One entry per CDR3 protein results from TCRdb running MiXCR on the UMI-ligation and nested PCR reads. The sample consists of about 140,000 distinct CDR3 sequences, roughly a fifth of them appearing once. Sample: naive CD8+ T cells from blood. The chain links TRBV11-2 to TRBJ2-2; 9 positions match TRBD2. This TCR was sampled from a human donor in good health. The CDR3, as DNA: TGTGCCAGCAGCTTAGTAGCGGGAGCCACCGGGGAGCTGTTTTTT. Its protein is CASSLVAGATGELFF. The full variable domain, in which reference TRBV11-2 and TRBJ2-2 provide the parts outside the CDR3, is EAGVAQSPRYKIIEKRQSVAFWCNPISGHATLYWYQQILGQGPKLLIQFQNNGVVDDSQLPKDRFSAERLKGVDSTLKIQPAKLEDSAVYLCASSLVAGATGELFFGEGSRLTVL.